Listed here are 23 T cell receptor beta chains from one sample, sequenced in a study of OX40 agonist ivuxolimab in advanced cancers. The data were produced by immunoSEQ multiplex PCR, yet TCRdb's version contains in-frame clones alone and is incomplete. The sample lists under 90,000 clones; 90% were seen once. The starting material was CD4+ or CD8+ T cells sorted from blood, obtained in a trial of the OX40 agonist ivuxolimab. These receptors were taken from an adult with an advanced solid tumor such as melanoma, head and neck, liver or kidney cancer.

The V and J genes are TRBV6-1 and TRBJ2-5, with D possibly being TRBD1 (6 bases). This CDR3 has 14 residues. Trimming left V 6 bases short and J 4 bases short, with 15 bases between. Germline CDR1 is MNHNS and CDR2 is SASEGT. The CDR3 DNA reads TGTGCCAGCAGGCCCAATACAGGGCTAGAGACCCAGTACTTC. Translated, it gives CASRPNTGLETQYF.

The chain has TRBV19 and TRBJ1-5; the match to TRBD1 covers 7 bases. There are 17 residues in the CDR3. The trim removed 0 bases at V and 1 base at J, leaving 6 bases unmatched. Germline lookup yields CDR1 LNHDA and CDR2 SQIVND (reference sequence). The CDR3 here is CASSIDLPGGSNQPQHF. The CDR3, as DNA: TGTGCCAGTAGTATAGATCTGCCAGGGGGGAGCAATCAGCCCCAGCATTTT.

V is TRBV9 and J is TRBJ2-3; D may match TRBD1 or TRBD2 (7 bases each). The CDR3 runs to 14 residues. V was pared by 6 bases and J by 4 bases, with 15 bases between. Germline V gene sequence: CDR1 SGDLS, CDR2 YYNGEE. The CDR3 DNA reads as TGTGCCAGCACCTTGGGAGGGGGCGCAGATACGCAGTATTTT. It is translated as CASTLGGGADTQYF.

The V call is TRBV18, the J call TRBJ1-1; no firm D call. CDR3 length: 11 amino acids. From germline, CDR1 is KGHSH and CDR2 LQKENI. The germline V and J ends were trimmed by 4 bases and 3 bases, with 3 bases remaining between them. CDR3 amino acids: CASSRDTEAFF. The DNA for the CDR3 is TGTGCCAGCTCACGGGACACTGAAGCTTTCTTT.

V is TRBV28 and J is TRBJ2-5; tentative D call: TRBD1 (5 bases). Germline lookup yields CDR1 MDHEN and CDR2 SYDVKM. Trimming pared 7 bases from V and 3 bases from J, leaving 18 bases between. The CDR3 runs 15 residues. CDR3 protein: CASKKLDSPKETQYF. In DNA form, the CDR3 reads TGTGCCAGCAAAAAATTAGACAGTCCAAAAGAGACCCAGTACTTC. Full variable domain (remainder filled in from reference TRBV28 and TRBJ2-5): DVKVTQSSRYLVKRTGEKVFLECVQDMDHENMFWYRQDPGLGLRLIYFSYDVKMKEKGDIPEGYSVSREKKERFSLILESASTNQTSMYLCASKKLDSPKETQYFGPGTRLLVL.

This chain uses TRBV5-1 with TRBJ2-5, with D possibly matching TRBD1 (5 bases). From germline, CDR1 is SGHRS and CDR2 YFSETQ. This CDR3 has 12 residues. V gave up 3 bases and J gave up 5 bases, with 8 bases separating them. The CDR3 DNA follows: TGCGCCAGCAGCTCAGGGTTGGAGACCCAGTACTTC. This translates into CASSSGLETQYF.

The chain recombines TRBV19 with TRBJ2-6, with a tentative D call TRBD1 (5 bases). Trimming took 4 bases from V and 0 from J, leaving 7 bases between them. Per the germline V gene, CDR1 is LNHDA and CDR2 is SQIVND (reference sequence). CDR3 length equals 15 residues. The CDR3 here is CASSTDSSGANVLTF. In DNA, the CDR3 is TGTGCCAGTAGTACCGACAGCTCTGGGGCCAACGTCCTGACTTTC.

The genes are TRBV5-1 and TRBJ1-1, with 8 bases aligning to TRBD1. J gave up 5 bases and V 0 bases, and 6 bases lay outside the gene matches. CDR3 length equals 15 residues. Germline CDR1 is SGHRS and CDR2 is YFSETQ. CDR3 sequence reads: CASSLGTGQRTEAFF. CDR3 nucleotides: TGCGCCAGCAGCTTGGGGACAGGGCAGAGGACTGAAGCTTTCTTT.

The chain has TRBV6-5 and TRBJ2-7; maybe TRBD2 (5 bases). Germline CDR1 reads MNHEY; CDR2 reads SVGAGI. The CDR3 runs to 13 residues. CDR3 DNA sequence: TGTGCTTCCGGGGTAACCACATCCTACGAGCAGTACTTC. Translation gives CASGVTTSYEQYF.

The CDR3 sequence is CATRSGGENTEAFF. In nucleotides, the CDR3 is TGCGCCACCCGCTCAGGGGGAGAGAACACTGAAGCTTTCTTT. This rearrangement joins TRBV5-1 to TRBJ1-1, with TRBD1 matching over 7 bases. After removal of 9 bases from V and 1 base from J, the junction contained 9 bases not matched to a gene. The CDR3 extends over 14 amino acids. The germline gives CDR1 SGHRS, CDR2 YFSETQ.

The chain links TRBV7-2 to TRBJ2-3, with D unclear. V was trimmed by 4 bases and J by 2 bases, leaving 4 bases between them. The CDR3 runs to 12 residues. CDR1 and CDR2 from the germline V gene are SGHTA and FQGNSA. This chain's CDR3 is CASSSFTDTQYF. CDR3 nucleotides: TGTGCCAGCAGCTCTTTCACAGATACGCAGTATTTT.

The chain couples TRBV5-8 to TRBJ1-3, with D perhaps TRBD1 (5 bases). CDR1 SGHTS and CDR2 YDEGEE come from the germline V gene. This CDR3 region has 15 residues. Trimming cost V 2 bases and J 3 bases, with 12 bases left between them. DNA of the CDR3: TGTGCCAGCAGCTTATCCAGGGCAGGTGGAAACACCATATATTTT. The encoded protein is CASSLSRAGGNTIYF.

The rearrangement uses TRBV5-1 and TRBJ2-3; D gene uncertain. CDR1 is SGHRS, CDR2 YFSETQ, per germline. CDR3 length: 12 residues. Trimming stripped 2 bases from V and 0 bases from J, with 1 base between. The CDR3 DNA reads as TGCGCCAGCAGCTTTAGCACAGATACGCAGTATTTT. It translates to CASSFSTDTQYF.

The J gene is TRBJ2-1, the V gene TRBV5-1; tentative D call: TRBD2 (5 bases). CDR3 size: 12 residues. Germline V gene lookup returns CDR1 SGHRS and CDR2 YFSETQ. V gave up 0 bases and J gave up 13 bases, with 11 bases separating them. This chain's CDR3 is CASSLALGRQFF. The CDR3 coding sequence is TGCGCCAGCAGCTTGGCACTTGGGAGACAGTTCTTC.

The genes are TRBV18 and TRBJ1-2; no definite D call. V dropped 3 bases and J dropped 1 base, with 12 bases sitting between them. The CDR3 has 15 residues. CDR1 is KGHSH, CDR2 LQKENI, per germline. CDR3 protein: CASSPQNSLNYGYTF. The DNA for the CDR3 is TGTGCCAGCTCACCCCAGAACAGCCTTAACTATGGCTACACCTTC.

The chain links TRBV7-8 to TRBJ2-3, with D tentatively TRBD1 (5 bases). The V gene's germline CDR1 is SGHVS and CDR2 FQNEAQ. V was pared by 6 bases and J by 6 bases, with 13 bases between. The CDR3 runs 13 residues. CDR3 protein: CASRVGLEDTQYF. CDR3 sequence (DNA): TGTGCCAGCAGGGTGGGGCTCGAGGATACGCAGTATTTT.

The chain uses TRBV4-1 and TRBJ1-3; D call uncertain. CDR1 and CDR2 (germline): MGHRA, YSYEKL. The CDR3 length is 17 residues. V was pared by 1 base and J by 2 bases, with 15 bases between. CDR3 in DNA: TGCGCCAGCAGCCAAGCTCCCCTCGAAGGAGCTGGAAACACCATATATTTT. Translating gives CASSQAPLEGAGNTIYF.

The DNA for the CDR3 is TGTGCCAGCAGCAATGGGCGGATTCGAGGAACGGGAGATACGCAGTATTTT. It is translated as CASSNGRIRGTGDTQYF. The J gene is TRBJ2-3, the V gene TRBV5-6, with unresolved D. The length of the CDR3 is 17 residues. V lost 4 bases to trimming and J lost 5 bases, with 23 bases between them. Per the germline V gene, CDR1 is SGHDT and CDR2 is YYEEEE.

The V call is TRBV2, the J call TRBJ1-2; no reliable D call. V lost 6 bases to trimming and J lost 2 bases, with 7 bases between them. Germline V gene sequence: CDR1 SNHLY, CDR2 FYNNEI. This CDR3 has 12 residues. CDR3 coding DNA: TGTGCCAGCAGGGGCAGAAACTATGGCTACACCTTC. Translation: CASRGRNYGYTF.

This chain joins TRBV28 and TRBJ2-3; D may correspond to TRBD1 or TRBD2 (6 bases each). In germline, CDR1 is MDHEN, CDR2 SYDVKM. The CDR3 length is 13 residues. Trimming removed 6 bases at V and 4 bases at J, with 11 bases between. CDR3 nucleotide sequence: TGTGCCAGCAGAGGGGGGTTGGCAGATACGCAGTATTTT. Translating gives CASRGGLADTQYF.

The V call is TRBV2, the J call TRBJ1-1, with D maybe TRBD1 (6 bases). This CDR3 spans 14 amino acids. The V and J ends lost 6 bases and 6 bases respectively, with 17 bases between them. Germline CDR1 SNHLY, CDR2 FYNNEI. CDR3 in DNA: TGTGCCAGCAGCCCCCTTGTGACAGGACCTGAAGCTTTCTTT. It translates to CASSPLVTGPEAFF.

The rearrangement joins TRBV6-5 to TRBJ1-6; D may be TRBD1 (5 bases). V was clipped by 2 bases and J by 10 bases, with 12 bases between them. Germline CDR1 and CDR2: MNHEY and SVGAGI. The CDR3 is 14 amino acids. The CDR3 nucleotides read TGTGCCAGCAGTTACCAGGGAGATTCATCACCCCTCCACTTT. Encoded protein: CASSYQGDSSPLHF.

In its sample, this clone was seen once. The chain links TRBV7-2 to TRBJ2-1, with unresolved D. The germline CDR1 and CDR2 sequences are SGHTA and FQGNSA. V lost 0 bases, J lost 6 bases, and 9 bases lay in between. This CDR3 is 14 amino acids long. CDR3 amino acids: CASSLALGINEQFF. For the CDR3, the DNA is TGTGCCAGCAGCTTAGCGCTTGGGATCAATGAGCAGTTCTTC.